At least ten counts were recorded for the clone carrying this T cell receptor beta chain. Antigen specificity is unknown. The CDR3 consists of 15 residues. The germline gives CDR1 SQVTM, CDR2 ANQGSEA. Trimming pared 0 bases from V and 4 bases from J, leaving 16 bases between. The data originate from a study of response to subunit inactivated influenza vaccine. The study's findings and limits: The authors offered the suggestion that each seasonal influenza vaccination recruits few new T cells.

TCRdb reprocessed the RT-PCR reads via MiXCR and lists one record per CDR3 protein. The table has hundreds of thousands of distinct CDR3 sequences, 14% seen once. The receptor comes from a man between 45 and 60 years old who received an inactivated influenza vaccine. Sequences were derived from PBMCs from blood, sampled 14 days before vaccination. The V call is TRBV29-1, the J call TRBJ2-7; D remains ambiguous. Here the CDR3 DNA reads TGCAGCGTTGAAGAAATCGCACAAAAAGGTTACGAGCAGTACTTC. It codes for CSVEEIAQKGYEQYF.